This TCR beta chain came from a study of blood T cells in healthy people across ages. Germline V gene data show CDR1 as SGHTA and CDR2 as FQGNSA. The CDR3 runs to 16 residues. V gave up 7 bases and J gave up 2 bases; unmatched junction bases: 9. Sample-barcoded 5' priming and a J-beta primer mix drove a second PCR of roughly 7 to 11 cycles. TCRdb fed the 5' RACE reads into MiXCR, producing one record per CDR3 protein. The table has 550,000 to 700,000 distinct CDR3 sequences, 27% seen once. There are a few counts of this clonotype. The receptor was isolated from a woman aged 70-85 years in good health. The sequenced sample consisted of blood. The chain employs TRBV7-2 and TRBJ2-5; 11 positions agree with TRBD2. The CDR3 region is CASITGRLAGQETQYF. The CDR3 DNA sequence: TGTGCCAGCATCACGGGGAGACTAGCGGGGCAAGAGACCCAGTACTTC. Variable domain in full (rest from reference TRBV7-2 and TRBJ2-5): GAGVSQSPSNKVTEKGKDVELRCDPISGHTALYWYRQSLGQGLEFLIYFQGNSAPDKSGLPSDRFSAERTGGSVSTLTIQRTQQEDSAVYLCASITGRLAGQETQYFGPGTRLLVL.